This T cell receptor beta chain emerged from a study of CD8 T cells in ankylosing spondylitis. Germline V gives CDR1 MGHRA, CDR2 YSYEKL. The CDR3 consists of 15 residues. With 1 base clipped from V and 5 bases from J, the junction kept 8 bases outside the gene matches. This clonotype was recorded a few times. In TCRdb, the 5' RACE reads were re-called with MiXCR into one record per CDR3 protein. The sample has about 360,000 distinct CDR3 sequences, more than 20% seen once. The TCR comes from a male donor with ankylosing spondylitis or in good health (not recorded which). This chain links TRBV4-1 with TRBJ2-7; 7 bases are shared with TRBD1. Sequencing input: blood, either unsorted or a sorted T cell fraction (not recorded which). CDR3 loop: CASSQVQGLRDEQYF. The CDR3 nucleotides read TGCGCCAGCAGCCAAGTACAGGGGTTGAGAGACGAGCAGTACTTC.